This T cell receptor (beta chain) was recorded in a study of cytomegalovirus exposure and HLA in healthy donors. There are 12 residues in the CDR3. Germline-derived CDR1 and CDR2 are SGDLS and YYNGEE. The V end was cut by 0 bases, the J end by 5 bases, with 5 bases between. TCRdb's copy holds only in-frame clones and misses some; the assay was immunoSEQ multiplex PCR. The sample lists hundreds of thousands of clones, around 87% seen once, with 2% in the top ten. This sequence was found in a woman between 18 and 29 years old in good health and CMV-seropositive. V is TRBV9 and J is TRBJ2-5; D is uncertain. The source material was PBMCs. Here the CDR3 reads CASSVDWETQYF. For the CDR3, the DNA is TGTGCCAGCAGCGTAGACTGGGAGACCCAGTACTTC.